This TCR beta chain was found in a study of T-cell reconstitution after alpha-beta-depleted transplantation in children. Unique molecular identifiers were incorporated during preparation of the TCRbeta library. TCRdb independently ran MiXCR on the PCR reads; one entry per CDR3 protein. The table shows hundreds of thousands of distinct CDR3 sequences, with roughly a tenth occurring only once. V was trimmed by 5 bases and J by 5 bases, leaving 15 bases between them. The CDR3 is made up of 14 amino acids. CDR1 and CDR2 from the germline V gene are SGHVS and FQNEAQ. This clonotype was seen only a few times.

The source is a child aged 2-15 years with inherited bone marrow failure, due to receive a stem cell transplant. Sequenced material: PBMCs, taken before TCRalphabeta/CD19-depleted stem cell transplant. The genes are TRBV7-8 and TRBJ1-2, with D possibly matching TRBD1 (5 bases). The CDR3 sequence is CASSQEPGGYGYTF. CDR3 sequence (DNA): TGTGCCAGCAGCCAAGAGCCCGGGGGGTATGGCTACACCTTC.